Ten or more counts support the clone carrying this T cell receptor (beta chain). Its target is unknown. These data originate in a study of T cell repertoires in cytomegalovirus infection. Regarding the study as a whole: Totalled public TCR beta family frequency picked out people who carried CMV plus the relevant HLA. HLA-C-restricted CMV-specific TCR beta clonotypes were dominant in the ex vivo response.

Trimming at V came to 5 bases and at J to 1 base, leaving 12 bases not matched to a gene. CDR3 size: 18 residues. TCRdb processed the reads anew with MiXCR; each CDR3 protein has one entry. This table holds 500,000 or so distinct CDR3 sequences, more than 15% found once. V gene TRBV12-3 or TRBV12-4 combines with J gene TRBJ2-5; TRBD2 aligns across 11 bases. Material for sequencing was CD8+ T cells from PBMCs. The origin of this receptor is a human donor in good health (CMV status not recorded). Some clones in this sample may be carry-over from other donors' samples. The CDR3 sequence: CASSLIAGGPALQETQYF. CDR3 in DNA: TGTGCCAGCAGTCTGATAGCGGGGGGGCCGGCGCTCCAAGAGACCCAGTACTTC.